This T cell receptor (beta chain) is from a study of blood T cell repertoires in COVID-19 (dated by TCRdb to 2020 to 2022). Study-level background: The collaborator samples originated in the United States, Italy and Spain and spanned the acute and convalescent phases of COVID-19. The prospective study material was composed of cDNA or gDNA derived from T cells, B-cell-depleted T cells, or PBMCs. Deeply sampled blood TCRbeta repertoires from subjects exposed to, actively infected with, or recovered from COVID-19 were included in the dataset. The repertoires were made available in a free public database intended to serve as a resource for research on the immune response to SARS-CoV-2. The samples were drawn from the first 160 participants of the ongoing ImmuneRACE study and from over 950 subjects provided by 6 global collaborators. Nearly every sample came with metadata listing a de-identified subject ID, COVID-19 status, age in years and sex. Where available, HLA class I and class II types were obtained from metadata supplied by the sample provider rather than from assay-based typing. The full study reports these points: The quantity of clinical and demographic metadata differed by source and by participant and was supplied without curation.

About this clone: Its antigen is still unknown. The input lacks base qualities; no much larger clone sits a single base away.

TCRbeta CDR3 regions were amplified from genomic DNA by means of the immunoSEQ Assay, a bias-controlled multiplex PCR. As for the authors' bioinformatics: Nucleated cell counts per sample were estimated from amplification of reference gene primers within the assay. Sequence reads were collapsed and filtered to measure the absolute abundance of every unique TCRbeta CDR3 rearrangement. Productive Simpson clonality was computed per sample as the square root of Simpson's diversity index over productive rearrangements. Not all clones reach the TCRdb copy of this immuneACCESS table, which keeps in-frame sequences only. Checked studies attribute under half of the gap to unresolved V genes and leave the rest unexplained. The D gene and trimming were derived from the DNA, and the V and J assignments and clone size from that table. Across this sample there are approximately 120,000 clones, with approximately 80% seen only once. Jointly, the top ten make up 12% of the sample.

Collaborating institutions collected whole blood in K2EDTA tubes following their own protocols. For TCRbeta analysis, collaborators shipped samples in one of three forms: frozen whole blood, isolated PBMCs, or DNA extracted from either of those sample types. Measured from the cysteine to the phenylalanine, the CDR3 is 20 residues long. Only CDR3 DNA remains: 60 bases, in frame from the first base. Sequencing was done on a sample of peripheral blood. The chain is assembled from TRBV1 and TRBJ2-1; whether TRBD2, the table's D call, matches the DNA was not checked. TRBV1 is a recognized pseudogene. The TCR originated in a man aged 55-75 years with acute or convalescent COVID-19. The CDR3 has the sequence CTSSQDHFHTTSGRDNEQFF. At the DNA level, the sequence is TGCACCAGCAGCCAAGACCACTTCCACACGACTAGCGGGAGGGACAATGAGCAGTTCTTC.